This T cell receptor beta chain was sequenced for a study of response to subunit inactivated influenza vaccine. This clonotype has only a few counts. The antigen remains undetermined. In TCRdb, the RT-PCR reads were re-called with MiXCR into one record per CDR3 protein. This repertoire shows 610,000 or so distinct CDR3 sequences, 12% to 15% found once; its top ten account for more than 9.5%. The study, taken as a whole, reports: The authors proposed limited new T cell recruitment per seasonal influenza vaccination.

V was clipped by 2 bases and J by 3 bases; unmatched bases: 3. Germline CDR1 SGHVS, CDR2 FQNEAQ. This CDR3 has 15 amino acids. The chain recombines TRBV7-8 with TRBJ1-4; 7 bases are a match to TRBD1. The input for sequencing was PBMCs from blood, taken about 13 days after vaccination. This sequence was found in a man in his forties or fifties who received an inactivated influenza vaccine. Written as DNA, the CDR3 is TGTGCCAGCAGCTTATGGGACAGACCTAATGAAAAACTGTTTTTT. The encoded protein is CASSLWDRPNEKLFF.